Below, 24 T cell receptor beta chains from the same sample are listed, as sequenced in a study of T cells in localized non-small cell lung cancer. Measured with immunoSEQ multiplex PCR; TCRdb has only the in-frame clones, and not every one. This table has around 31,000 clones, approximately 94% appearing once. The sequences come from peripheral blood, collected before any cancer treatment. The receptors derive from a woman aged 35-70 years with stage I lung adenocarcinoma.

This chain links TRBV18 with TRBJ1-3; unclear D gene. This CDR3 has 13 residues. V was pared by 4 bases and J by 4 bases, with 8 bases between. In germline, CDR1 is KGHSH, CDR2 LQKENI. CDR3 in amino acids: CASSLRDGNTIYF. The CDR3 DNA reads TGTGCCAGCTCACTACGTGACGGAAACACCATATATTTT.

The rearrangement links TRBV6-5 to TRBJ1-1; TRBD1 is a possible D gene (5 bases). CDR1 is MNHEY and CDR2 is SVGAGI in the germline V gene. V was trimmed by 6 bases and J by 6 bases, leaving 8 bases between them. This CDR3 has 11 residues. The CDR3 reads CASSEQAEAFF. The CDR3 nucleotides read TGTGCCAGCAGCGAACAGGCTGAAGCTTTCTTT.

This chain connects TRBV11-2 to TRBJ2-5; a weak D match, TRBD2 (7 bases). Germline CDR1 and CDR2: SGHAT and FQNNGV. The CDR3 is 14 amino acids. V lost 7 bases and J 4 bases, leaving 16 bases between the germline ends. The CDR3 is CASTLGGVGETQYF. For the CDR3, the DNA is TGTGCCAGCACCCTAGGGGGGGTGGGAGAGACCCAGTACTTC.

The rearrangement uses TRBV9 and TRBJ1-6; D remains unclear. V was trimmed by 5 bases and J by 8 bases, leaving 17 bases between them. The CDR3 loop spans 15 amino acids. The germline gives CDR1 SGDLS, CDR2 YYNGEE. The CDR3 loop reads CASSAELGLYSPLHF. The CDR3 DNA reads as TGTGCCAGCAGTGCAGAACTGGGTTTATATTCACCCCTCCACTTT.

The chain uses TRBV5-1 and TRBJ1-3; D call uncertain. This CDR3 comprises 15 residues. CDR1 is SGHRS, CDR2 YFSETQ, per germline. V lost 1 base, J lost 2 bases, and 10 bases lay in between. The CDR3, as DNA: TGCGCCAGCAGCTTGATATCGCTAGCTGGAAACACCATATATTTT. It is translated as CASSLISLAGNTIYF.

The J gene is TRBJ1-4, the V gene TRBV9; D ambiguous. Trimming stripped 1 base from V and 7 bases from J, with 8 bases between. Germline assignment: CDR1 SGDLS and CDR2 YYNGEE. The CDR3 totals 13 residues. The CDR3 spells CASSVSPTEKLFF. CDR3 DNA sequence: TGTGCCAGCAGCGTATCCCCCACTGAAAAACTGTTTTTT.

The V and J genes are TRBV7-2 and TRBJ1-1; D remains unclear. The CDR3 runs 12 residues. The V gene's germline CDR1 is SGHTA and CDR2 FQGNSA. V was trimmed by 5 bases and J by 5 bases, leaving 9 bases between them. The CDR3 sequence: CASSRVWTEAFF. The CDR3 DNA reads TGTGCCAGCAGCCGGGTGTGGACTGAAGCTTTCTTT.

The chain carries TRBV15 and TRBJ2-4; D unclear. Germline V gives CDR1 LNHNV, CDR2 YYDKDF (reference sequence). The CDR3 totals 19 residues. The V gene lost 5 bases and the J gene lost 0 bases, with 23 bases spanning the gap. CDR3 DNA: TGTGCCACCAGCGACCCCTTTGGGCAGCCGTCCTTAGCCAAAAACATTCAGTACTTC. Translation: CATSDPFGQPSLAKNIQYF. Variable domain in full (rest from reference TRBV15 and TRBJ2-4): DAMVIQNPRYQVTQFGKPVTLSCSQTLNHNVMYWYQQKSSQAPKLLFHYYDKDFNNEADTPDNFQSRRPNTSFCFLDIRSPGLGDTAMYLCATSDPFGQPSLAKNIQYFGAGTRLSVL.

The chain recombines TRBV27 with TRBJ2-7, with 7 bases that match TRBD2. The CDR3 has 14 residues. V gave up 0 bases and J gave up 6 bases; unmatched junction bases: 5. Germline V gives CDR1 MNHEY, CDR2 SMNVEV (reference sequence). The DNA for the CDR3 is TGTGCCAGCAGTTTATCCTGGGGAGGGAGCGAGCAGTACTTC. Translation: CASSLSWGGSEQYF.

The CDR3 sequence: CASSQLDRANYGYTF. DNA of the CDR3: TGTGCCAGCAGCCAACTGGACAGGGCTAACTATGGCTACACCTTC. The J gene is TRBJ1-2, the V gene TRBV5-4; 8 nucleotides line up with TRBD1. Germline values: CDR1 SGHNT, CDR2 YYREEE (reference sequence). CDR3 length: 15 amino acids. The V and J ends lost 4 bases and 0 bases, in that order; junction bases with no gene match: 5.

The chain recombines TRBV6-1 with TRBJ2-2; 7 nucleotides align to TRBD2. The CDR3 is 15 residues long. Germline V gene lookup returns CDR1 MNHNS and CDR2 SASEGT. V dropped 6 bases and J dropped 0; count of bases not matched to a gene: 4. The CDR3 loop reads CASRTGGANTGELFF. The CDR3 DNA sequence: TGTGCCAGCAGAACTGGGGGGGCGAACACCGGGGAGCTGTTTTTT.

The chain couples TRBV11-3 to TRBJ1-6; the D gene is possibly TRBD1 (5 bases). There are 14 residues in the CDR3. V was shortened by 3 bases and J by 10 bases, with 13 bases between the two germline ends. The germline V gene has CDR1 SGHNT and CDR2 YENEEA. Here the CDR3 DNA reads TGTGCCAGCAGCTTCAGGGATTTTAGATCACCCCTCCACTTT. The encoded protein is CASSFRDFRSPLHF.

This clone was seen once. CDR3 sequence reads: CASSIENDRAKFF. For the CDR3, the DNA is TGTGCCAGTAGTATAGAGAACGACAGGGCAAAGTTCTTC. The gene calls are TRBV19 and TRBJ2-1; TRBD1 aligns across 7 bases. Unmatched junction bases numbered 7, after V lost 0 bases and J lost 14 bases. The CDR3 sequence is 13 residues long. The germline V gene encodes CDR1 LNHDA and CDR2 SQIVND (reference sequence). Based on the CDR3 plus reference TRBV19 and TRBJ2-1, the full variable domain is DGGITQSPKYLFRKEGQNVTLSCEQNLNHDAMYWYRQDPGQGLRLIYYSQIVNDFQKGDIAEGYSVSREKKESFPLTVTSAQKNPTAFYLCASSIENDRAKFFGPGTRLTVL.

The CDR3 DNA follows: TGTGCCAGCAGCCCTCAGGGCAATCAGCCCCAGCATTTT. As protein: CASSPQGNQPQHF. The rearrangement joins TRBV7-2 to TRBJ1-5; D gene unclear. The V end was cut by 5 bases, the J end by 2 bases, with 7 bases between. The CDR3 consists of 13 residues. Germline V lookup: CDR1 SGHTA, CDR2 FQGNSA.

This clone was seen a single time. The chain has TRBV5-1 and TRBJ2-6; D gene ambiguous. V lost 4 bases to trimming and J lost 0 bases, with 8 bases between them. Per the germline V gene, CDR1 is SGHRS and CDR2 is YFSETQ. The CDR3 is 15 amino acids. The CDR3 region is CASSPITSGANVLTF. CDR3 DNA: TGCGCCAGCAGCCCCATCACCTCTGGGGCCAACGTCCTGACTTTC.

This chain connects TRBV28 to TRBJ2-1; D uncertain. Germline V gene lookup returns CDR1 MDHEN and CDR2 SYDVKM. V was clipped by 3 bases and J by 0 bases, with 9 bases between them. This CDR3 has 15 amino acids. CDR3: CASSLGLSSYNEQFF. DNA of the CDR3: TGTGCCAGCAGTTTGGGCCTAAGCTCCTACAATGAGCAGTTCTTC.

V is TRBV6-5 and J is TRBJ1-1; a weak D match, TRBD1 (6 bases). The germline V and J ends were trimmed by 2 bases and 5 bases, with 15 bases remaining between them. The length of the CDR3 is 15 residues. CDR1 MNHEY and CDR2 SVGAGI come from the germline V gene. CDR3 nucleotide sequence: TGTGCCAGCAGTTACGGTGGGGGGGCATTGACTGAAGCTTTCTTT. Amino acids: CASSYGGGALTEAFF.

On this clone: Germline is not matched at one junction end, which may reflect a read error. The gene calls are TRBV6-6 and TRBJ1-1, with D unresolved. The CDR3 length is 12 residues. Germline loops: CDR1 MNHNY, CDR2 SVGAGI (reference sequence). The CDR3 DNA sequence: TGTGCCAGCAGTTACTCGACGGGCCTCCGACATTGG. Translation: CASSYSTGLRHW.

The genes are TRBV19 and TRBJ2-3; D is ambiguous. Germline assignment: CDR1 LNHDA and CDR2 SQIVND (reference sequence). The CDR3 consists of 13 residues. The ends were cut back, 4 bases at V and 1 base at J, with 6 bases in the middle. This CDR3 reads CASSTSRTDTQYF. Written as DNA, the CDR3 is TGTGCCAGTAGTACATCGCGCACAGATACGCAGTATTTT.

This sequence joins TRBV19 and TRBJ1-5; D unclear. The length of the CDR3 is 15 residues. Germline-derived CDR1 and CDR2 are LNHDA and SQIVND (reference sequence). Trimming took off 3 bases at V and 1 base at J, with 10 bases between the two ends. This CDR3 is CASSIFSESNQPQHF. CDR3 bases: TGTGCCAGTAGTATCTTCTCGGAAAGCAATCAGCCCCAGCATTTT.

The chain has TRBV2 and TRBJ2-7; TRBD1 agrees at 7 bases. The CDR3 is made up of 15 amino acids. Trimming took 5 bases from V and 3 from J; bases not matched to a gene: 10. Germline values: CDR1 SNHLY, CDR2 FYNNEI. CDR3 loop: CASSSDRYSFYEQYF. DNA for the CDR3: TGTGCCAGCAGTTCGGACAGGTACTCTTTCTACGAGCAGTACTTC.

The CDR3 bases are TGTGCCAGCTACCGCGGGGGGCGATACAATGAGCAGTTCTTC. Its protein is CASYRGGRYNEQFF. The chain couples TRBV18 to TRBJ2-1; 8 nucleotides line up with TRBD2. Germline V gives CDR1 KGHSH, CDR2 LQKENI. The CDR3 loop spans 14 amino acids. The J segment lost 4 bases and the V segment lost 7 bases, leaving 6 bases of the junction unmatched.

The chain uses TRBV7-2 and TRBJ2-4, with 9 bases lining up with TRBD1. Germline assignment: CDR1 SGHTA and CDR2 FQGNSA. CDR3 length: 17 amino acids. J lost 4 bases, V lost 0 bases, and 7 bases had no gene match. The CDR3, as DNA: TGTGCCAGCAGCTTAGCCTCCTGGACAGGGGTTAAAAACATTCAGTACTTC. It codes for CASSLASWTGVKNIQYF. Full variable domain (remainder filled in from reference TRBV7-2 and TRBJ2-4): GAGVSQSPSNKVTEKGKDVELRCDPISGHTALYWYRQSLGQGLEFLIYFQGNSAPDKSGLPSDRFSAERTGGSVSTLTIQRTQQEDSAVYLCASSLASWTGVKNIQYFGAGTRLSVL.

The rearrangement uses TRBV4-3 and TRBJ2-7; TRBD2 agrees at 11 bases. With V trimmed by 3 bases and J by 8 bases, 15 bases remained unmatched. Germline V gene sequence: CDR1 LGHNA, CDR2 YSLEER. The CDR3 covers 17 residues. CDR3 in DNA: TGCGCCAGCAGCCAGGGACTAGCGGAGGGACCCGGTATGAAGCAGTACTTC. Protein product: CASSQGLAEGPGMKQYF.